These 26 T cell receptor beta chains share one sample of origin, sequenced in a study of blood T cell repertoires in COVID-19. Method: immunoSEQ multiplex PCR; TCRdb's copy keeps in-frame clones and lacks some. This sample has 130,000 to 150,000 clones, with around 81% found just once. Sequencing input: peripheral blood. These receptors were obtained from a human donor in a cohort sampled during active COVID-19.

The J gene is TRBJ2-7, the V gene TRBV7-2; 8 bases align to TRBD2. Trimming removed 4 bases from V and 4 bases from J; junction bases left unmatched: 9. Germline loops: CDR1 SGHTA, CDR2 FQGNSA. This CDR3 comprises 15 residues. CDR3 in DNA: TGTGCCAGCAGCTCCCCGGGACTAGTAGGTTACGAGCAGTACTTC. Encoded protein: CASSSPGLVGYEQYF.

This clone turned up a few times. The rearrangement links TRBV5-1 to TRBJ1-1; 9 positions match TRBD1. With 0 bases clipped from V and 6 bases from J, the junction kept 0 bases outside the gene matches. Looked up from germline, CDR1 is SGHRS and CDR2 is YFSETQ. The CDR3 is 13 amino acids. CDR3 sequence reads: CASSLGQGAEAFF. As DNA, the CDR3 is TGCGCCAGCAGCTTGGGACAGGGGGCTGAAGCTTTCTTT.

This sequence joins TRBV2 and TRBJ1-1; 7 bases fit TRBD1. J gave up 2 bases and V 7 bases, and 7 bases lay outside the gene matches. The CDR3 length is 14 residues. Germline CDR1 reads SNHLY; CDR2 reads FYNNEI. In DNA, the CDR3 is TGTGCCAGCAAAAACAGGGGAATTAACACTGAAGCTTTCTTT. Amino acid sequence: CASKNRGINTEAFF.

The chain combines TRBV9 with TRBJ2-5; D ambiguous. The CDR3 loop spans 14 amino acids. Germline V gene sequence: CDR1 SGDLS, CDR2 YYNGEE. V was pared by 0 bases and J by 0 bases, with 6 bases between. CDR3 residues: CASSVAQNQETQYF. CDR3 sequence (DNA): TGTGCCAGCAGCGTAGCTCAGAACCAAGAGACCCAGTACTTC. The full variable domain, rest sourced from reference TRBV9 and TRBJ2-5, is DSGVTQTPKHLITATGQRVTLRCSPRSGDLSVYWYQQSLDQGLQFLIQYYNGEERAKGNILERFSAQQFPDLHSELNLSSLELGDSALYFCASSVAQNQETQYFGPGTRLLVL.

This sequence joins TRBV4-1 and TRBJ2-1; TRBD2 aligns across 8 bases. There are 14 residues in the CDR3. With 1 base clipped from V and 8 bases from J, the junction kept 4 bases outside the gene matches. Germline-derived CDR1 and CDR2 are MGHRA and YSYEKL. CDR3 protein: CASSQVTSGDEQFF. CDR3 nucleotide sequence: TGCGCCAGCAGCCAAGTCACTAGCGGAGATGAGCAGTTCTTC.

The chain carries TRBV6-6 and TRBJ2-7; 10 bases align to TRBD1. Germline trimming cut 4 bases from V and 4 bases from J; bases unmatched to any gene: 10. This CDR3 is built from 16 residues. Germline values: CDR1 MNHNY, CDR2 SVGAGI (reference sequence). The CDR3 nucleotides read TGTGCCAGCAGTTTCTCTCCCGGGACAGGGGAATACGAGCAGTACTTC. Protein product: CASSFSPGTGEYEQYF.

The chain carries TRBV28 and TRBJ2-1, with TRBD2 matching 15 bases. There are 15 residues in the CDR3. Trimming removed 4 bases from V and 9 bases from J; junction bases left unmatched: 4. Germline CDR1 and CDR2: MDHEN and SYDVKM. The CDR3 sequence: CASSSGLAGGREQFF. The CDR3 coding sequence is TGTGCCAGCAGTTCAGGACTAGCGGGAGGGCGTGAGCAGTTCTTC.

CDR3 nucleotides: TGTGCCAGCAGACCTACAGGGGTCTCCTACGAGCAGTACTTC. Translation: CASRPTGVSYEQYF. The chain is built from TRBV4-2 and TRBJ2-7, with 7 bases that match TRBD1. With V trimmed by 6 bases and J by 0 bases, 5 bases remained unmatched. The germline gives CDR1 LGHNA, CDR2 YNFKEQ. The CDR3 covers 14 residues.

This clone appeared a single time. The genes are TRBV11-3 and TRBJ2-7, with 8 bases matching TRBD1. CDR1 and CDR2 (germline): SGHNT, YENEEA. The CDR3 runs to 13 residues. V dropped 4 bases and J dropped 6; count of bases not matched to a gene: 5. The CDR3 nucleotides read TGTGCCAGCAGCTCCCGGACAGGGACCGAGCAGTACTTC. Its translation: CASSSRTGTEQYF.

The J gene is TRBJ2-1, the V gene TRBV3-1 (or the pseudogene TRBV3-2); 8 nucleotides line up with TRBD2. Germline V CDR1 and CDR2: LGHDT, YNNKEL (reference sequence). The CDR3 is 17 amino acids. Trimming removed 2 bases from V and 5 bases from J; junction bases left unmatched: 11. CDR3 sequence (DNA): TGTGCCAGCAGCCAACAGACCTCTAGCGGGCCCAACAATGAGCAGTTCTTC. As protein: CASSQQTSSGPNNEQFF.

The chain couples TRBV19 to TRBJ1-2, with a tentative D call TRBD1 (6 bases). CDR1 and CDR2 from the germline V gene are LNHDA and SQIVND (reference sequence). This CDR3 comprises 12 residues. V was pared by 10 bases and J by 3 bases, with 12 bases between. CDR3 loop: CATVGGDYGYTF. The CDR3 region has the DNA TGTGCCACGGTAGGGGGGGACTATGGCTACACCTTC.

This sequence joins TRBV7-3 and TRBJ2-3; TRBD1 aligns across 8 bases. This CDR3 region has 18 residues. CDR1 and CDR2 from the germline V gene are SGHTA and FQGTGA. V lost 0 bases, J lost 4 bases, and 12 bases stayed unmatched. The DNA for the CDR3 is TGTGCCAGCAGCTTAACGGCAGGGGGCGGAGTATACGCAGATACGCAGTATTTT. Encoded protein: CASSLTAGGGVYADTQYF. The variable domain in full, with the rest retrieved from reference TRBV7-3 and TRBJ2-3, is GAGVSQTPSNKVTEKGKYVELRCDPISGHTALYWYRQSLGQGPEFLIYFQGTGAADDSGLPNDRFFAVRPEGSVSTLKIQRTERGDSAVYLCASSLTAGGGVYADTQYFGPGTRLTVL.

Only one count was recorded for this clone. The chain has TRBV18 and TRBJ2-7, with TRBD1 as a possible D gene (8 bases). With 5 bases removed from V and 2 bases from J, the gap between germline ends came to 16 bases. This CDR3 region has 15 residues. Looked up from germline, CDR1 is KGHSH and CDR2 is LQKENI. CDR3 nucleotides: TGTGCCAGCTCAGAAAGCGGGACAGGCCCCTACGAGCAGTACTTC. It translates to CASSESGTGPYEQYF.

J is TRBJ2-7 and V is TRBV18, with 7 bases aligning to TRBD1. The CDR3 covers 17 residues. Germline V gives CDR1 KGHSH, CDR2 LQKENI. Trimming at V came to 2 bases and at J to 3 bases, leaving 13 bases not matched to a gene. CDR3 in amino acids: CASSPISPRQGRYEQYF. DNA for the CDR3: TGTGCCAGCTCACCAATATCGCCTAGACAGGGACGCTACGAGCAGTACTTC.

This clone came up once. This chain joins TRBV7-2 and TRBJ2-7; TRBD1 matches 9 bases. V shed 5 bases and J 3 bases; nucleotides not matched to a gene: 5. The CDR3 length is 14 residues. The V gene's germline CDR1 is SGHTA and CDR2 FQGNSA. The CDR3 DNA sequence: TGTGCCAGCAGCACACGGACAGGGGACTACGAGCAGTACTTC. Translated, it gives CASSTRTGDYEQYF.

V gene TRBV19 combines with J gene TRBJ1-5; the match to TRBD1 covers 9 bases. The germline V gene encodes CDR1 LNHDA and CDR2 SQIVND (reference sequence). J gave up 7 bases and V 6 bases, and 7 bases lay outside the gene matches. The CDR3 spans 14 residues. The CDR3 sequence is CASREQGAAQPQHF. CDR3 nucleotide sequence: TGTGCCAGTAGGGAACAGGGGGCTGCGCAGCCCCAGCATTTT.

V usage is TRBV2 and J usage is TRBJ2-7; 8 bases line up with TRBD2. Germline CDR1 SNHLY, CDR2 FYNNEI. V shed 6 bases and J 2 bases; nucleotides not matched to a gene: 9. This CDR3 region has 15 residues. This chain's CDR3 is CASRGASGPAYEQYF. The CDR3 DNA reads as TGTGCCAGCAGAGGGGCTAGCGGGCCGGCCTACGAGCAGTACTTC.

V and J are TRBV5-5 and TRBJ1-1; the match to TRBD1 covers 12 bases. Germline loops: CDR1 SGHKS, CDR2 YYEKEE (reference sequence). The CDR3 has 15 residues. The V and J ends lost 5 bases and 7 bases, in that order; junction bases with no gene match: 9. CDR3 amino acids: CASRYGTGGAFEAFF. CDR3 DNA: TGTGCCAGCAGATATGGGACAGGGGGCGCATTTGAAGCTTTCTTT.

The gene calls are TRBV5-4 and TRBJ1-2, with TRBD1 matching 7 bases. The CDR3 length is 14 residues. Losses at the gene ends were 4 bases for V and 7 bases for J; bases not matched to a gene: 10. Germline V lookup: CDR1 SGHNT, CDR2 YYREEE (reference sequence). CDR3 residues: CASSIKQGLGGYTF. CDR3 nucleotides: TGTGCCAGCAGCATAAAACAGGGGTTGGGTGGCTACACCTTC.

Here the CDR3 reads CASSQGGESAEYF. CDR3 nucleotide sequence: TGTGCCAGCAGCCAAGGGGGAGAATCGGCGGAATATTTT. The chain links TRBV3-1 (or the pseudogene TRBV3-2) to TRBJ1-3; D uncertain. Per germline, CDR1 LGHDT and CDR2 YNNKEL (reference sequence). CDR3 length equals 13 residues. Trimming shortened V by 1 base and J by 15 bases, and 16 bases separated the two germline ends.

V is TRBV25-1 and J is TRBJ2-7, with 10 nucleotides matching TRBD2. The CDR3 consists of 14 residues. V trimming: 2 bases; J trimming: 2 bases; junction bases outside the gene matches: 0. Germline V CDR1 and CDR2: MGHDK, SYGVNS. The CDR3 DNA sequence: TGTGCCAGCAGTGAAGGGACTAGCGCCTACGAGCAGTACTTC. Translated, it gives CASSEGTSAYEQYF.

This rearrangement joins TRBV5-1 to TRBJ2-7; D is perhaps TRBD1 (6 bases). V lost 0 bases, J lost 5 bases, and 9 bases lay in between. There are 13 residues in the CDR3. Germline V gene data show CDR1 as SGHRS and CDR2 as YFSETQ. The CDR3 loop is CASSLAWTDEQYF. CDR3 nucleotide sequence: TGCGCCAGCAGCTTGGCCTGGACAGACGAGCAGTACTTC.

The CDR3 region is CASSLTGPSQQYF. Here the CDR3 DNA reads TGTGCCAGCAGTTTGACAGGGCCGTCCCAGCAGTACTTC. The V call is TRBV12-3 or TRBV12-4, the J call TRBJ2-7, with 7 bases matching TRBD1. The V and J ends lost 3 bases and 8 bases, in that order; junction bases with no gene match: 7. The CDR3 has 13 residues.

The chain joins TRBV20-1 to TRBJ2-5; D call uncertain. Trimming cost V 5 bases and J 7 bases, with 11 bases left between them. The germline V gene encodes CDR1 DFQATT and CDR2 SNEGSKA (reference sequence). This CDR3 has 11 amino acids. CDR3 nucleotide sequence: TGCAGTGCTCCCTTCCTAGGGACCCAGTACTTC. It encodes CSAPFLGTQYF.

The chain has TRBV5-6 and TRBJ2-3; TRBD2 might be the D (5 bases). V was clipped by 4 bases and J by 0 bases, with 12 bases between them. The CDR3 runs 15 residues. Germline-derived CDR1 and CDR2 are SGHDT and YYEEEE. The CDR3 is CASSSGGRSTDTQYF. CDR3 in DNA: TGTGCCAGCAGCAGCGGCGGACGGAGCACAGATACGCAGTATTTT.

The chain combines TRBV19 with TRBJ2-3; 11 positions match TRBD2. The germline gives CDR1 LNHDA, CDR2 SQIVND (reference sequence). The CDR3 covers 15 residues. V dropped 4 bases and J dropped 2; count of bases not matched to a gene: 2. This CDR3 reads CASSRTSGHTDTQYF. The CDR3 DNA reads TGTGCCAGTAGTAGGACTAGCGGGCACACAGATACGCAGTATTTT.